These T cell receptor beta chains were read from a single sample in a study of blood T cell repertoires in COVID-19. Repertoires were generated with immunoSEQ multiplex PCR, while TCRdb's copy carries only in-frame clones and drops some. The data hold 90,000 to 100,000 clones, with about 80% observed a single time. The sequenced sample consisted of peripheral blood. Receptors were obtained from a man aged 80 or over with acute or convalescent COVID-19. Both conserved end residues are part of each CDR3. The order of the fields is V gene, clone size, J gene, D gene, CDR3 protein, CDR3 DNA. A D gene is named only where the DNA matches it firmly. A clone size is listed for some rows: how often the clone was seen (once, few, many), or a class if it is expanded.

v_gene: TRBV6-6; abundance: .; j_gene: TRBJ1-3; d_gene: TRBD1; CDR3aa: CASSPGTGRRTGSGNTIYF; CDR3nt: TGTGCCAGCAGTCCGGGGACAGGGCGTCGTACTGGCTCTGGAAACACCATATATTTT
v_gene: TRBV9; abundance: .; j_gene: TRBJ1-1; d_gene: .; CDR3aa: CASSTQDNTEAFF; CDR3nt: TGTGCCAGCAGCACACAGGATAACACTGAAGCTTTCTTT
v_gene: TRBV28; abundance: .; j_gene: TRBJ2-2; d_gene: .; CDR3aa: CASSSILGALFF; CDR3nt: TGTGCCAGCAGTTCTATACTAGGCGCGCTGTTTTTT
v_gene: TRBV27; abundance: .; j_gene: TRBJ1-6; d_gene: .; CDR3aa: CASSLGSDNSPLHF; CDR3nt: TGTGCCAGCAGTTTAGGCAGCGATAATTCACCCCTCCACTTT
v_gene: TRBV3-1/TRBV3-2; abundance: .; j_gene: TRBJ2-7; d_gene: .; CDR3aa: CASRCDAGMLYEQYF; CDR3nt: TGTGCCAGCAGATGTGACGCGGGAATGCTCTACGAGCAGTACTTC
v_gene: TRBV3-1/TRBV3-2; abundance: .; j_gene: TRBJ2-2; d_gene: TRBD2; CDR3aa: CASTEWTSGAGELFF; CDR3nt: TGTGCCAGCACCGAATGGACTAGCGGGGCCGGGGAGCTGTTTTTT
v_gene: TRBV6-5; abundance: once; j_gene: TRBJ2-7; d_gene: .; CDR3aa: CASTRANYYEQYF; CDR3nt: TGTGCCAGCACCAGGGCCAATTACTACGAGCAGTACTTC
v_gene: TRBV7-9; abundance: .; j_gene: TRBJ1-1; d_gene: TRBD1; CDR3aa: CASSPRGQGNTEAFF; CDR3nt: TGTGCCAGCAGCCCAAGGGGACAGGGGAACACTGAAGCTTTCTTT
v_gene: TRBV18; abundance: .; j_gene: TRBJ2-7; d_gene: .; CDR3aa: CASSQGVSYEQYF; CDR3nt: TGTGCCAGCTCTCAAGGGGTTTCCTACGAGCAGTACTTC
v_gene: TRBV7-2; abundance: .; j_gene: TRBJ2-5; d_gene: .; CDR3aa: CASSLDHSGSGAQYF; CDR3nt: TGTGCCAGCAGCTTAGACCATAGCGGATCTGGGGCCCAGTACTTC
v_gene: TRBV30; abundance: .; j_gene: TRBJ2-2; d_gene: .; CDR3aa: CAWSRANTGELFF; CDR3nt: TGTGCCTGGAGTCGAGCAAACACCGGGGAGCTGTTTTTT
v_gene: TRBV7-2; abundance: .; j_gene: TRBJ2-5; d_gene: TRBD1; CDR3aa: CASSSGTGGETQYF; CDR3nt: TGTGCCAGCAGCTCGGGGACAGGGGGGGAGACCCAGTACTTC
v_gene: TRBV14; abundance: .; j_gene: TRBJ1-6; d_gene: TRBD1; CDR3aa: CASSPDRVSPLHF; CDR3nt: TGTGCCAGCAGCCCGGACAGGGTTTCACCCCTCCACTTT
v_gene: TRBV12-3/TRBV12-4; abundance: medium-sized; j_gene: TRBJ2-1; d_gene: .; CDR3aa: CASSLVGGEQFF; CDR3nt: TGTGCCAGCAGTTTAGTCGGGGGTGAGCAGTTCTTC